The clone carrying this T cell receptor (beta chain) is a singleton in its sample. This record comes from a study of OX40 agonist ivuxolimab in advanced cancers. Deletions cut 0 bases from V and 0 bases from J, with 12 bases between. The V gene's germline CDR1 is SGHRS and CDR2 YFSETQ. The CDR3 runs to 16 residues. Data came from immunoSEQ multiplex PCR; TCRdb stores just in-frame clones and leaves some out. The top ten clones hold approximately 14% of a sample with some 35,000 clones, 65% to 85% of them seen once. The sequencing used CD4+ or CD8+ T cells sorted from blood, collected in a trial of the OX40 agonist ivuxolimab. This TCR came from an adult with an advanced solid tumor such as melanoma, head and neck, liver or kidney cancer. The chain recombines TRBV5-1 with TRBJ1-1; D is ambiguous. CDR3 amino acids: CASSLGTRRMNTEAFF. CDR3 in DNA: TGCGCCAGCAGCTTGGGCACCAGGCGAATGAACACTGAAGCTTTCTTT.